The rows below give T cell receptor beta chains drawn from one sample of a study of T-cell reconstitution after alpha-beta-depleted transplantation in children. MiXCR, applied by TCRdb to the PCR reads, yields one record per CDR3 protein. The table includes about 830,000 distinct CDR3 sequences, roughly 15% detected once. The source material was PBMCs, mostly from graft donor cells, sampled 360 days after TCRalphabeta/CD19-depleted stem cell transplant. The source is a male patient under 18 who had a stem cell transplant for acute lymphoblastic leukemia, so the T cells may come from the graft donor. The CDR3 runs from the conserved cysteine through the conserved F or W. The order of the fields is CDR3 DNA, CDR3 protein, V gene, clone size, D gene, CDR3 length, J gene. D genes are given only for firm matches. Size is omitted from some rows. Given values are once, few, many or a class for expanded clones.

CDR3nt: TGCAGCGTGAGGAGAATCGGCGAGCAGTACTTC; CDR3aa: CSVRRIGEQYF; v_gene: TRBV29-1; abundance: few; d_gene: .; len: 11; j_gene: TRBJ2-7
CDR3nt: TGTGCCAGCAGTTTAGGGACAGGGGGCGATGGCTACACCTTC; CDR3aa: CASSLGTGGDGYTF; v_gene: TRBV12-3/TRBV12-4; abundance: few; d_gene: TRBD1; len: 14; j_gene: TRBJ1-2
CDR3nt: TGTGCCAGCAGTTACAGGCTTTTAGATACGCAGTATTTT; CDR3aa: CASSYRLLDTQYF; v_gene: TRBV6-5; abundance: few; d_gene: .; len: 13; j_gene: TRBJ2-3
CDR3nt: TGTGCCAGCAGTACTCGGACAGGCGGAACGGCTGAAGCTTTCTTT; CDR3aa: CASSTRTGGTAEAFF; v_gene: TRBV12-3/TRBV12-4; abundance: few; d_gene: TRBD1; len: 15; j_gene: TRBJ1-1
CDR3nt: TGTGCCAGCAGTGAGTTTGAGGACAGACTGAACACTGAAGCTTTCTTT; CDR3aa: CASSEFEDRLNTEAFF; v_gene: TRBV25-1; abundance: .; d_gene: .; len: 16; j_gene: TRBJ1-1
CDR3nt: TGCAGCGTTGAGGGGCCAGGGGAGACCCAGTACTTC; CDR3aa: CSVEGPGETQYF; v_gene: TRBV29-1; abundance: few; d_gene: .; len: 12; j_gene: TRBJ2-5
CDR3nt: TGTGCCAGCAGTGAAGGTGGGGCTACTGAAGCTTTCTTT; CDR3aa: CASSEGGATEAFF; v_gene: TRBV25-1; abundance: few; d_gene: .; len: 13; j_gene: TRBJ1-1
CDR3nt: TGCGCCAGCAGCCCGACAGGGGGTTATCGGAATGAGCAGTTCTTC; CDR3aa: CASSPTGGYRNEQFF; v_gene: TRBV5-1; abundance: few; d_gene: TRBD1; len: 15; j_gene: TRBJ2-1
CDR3nt: TGTGCTAGTGGTTTGCCGAAACAGGGAGTAGGGAGCACCGGGGAGCTGTTTTTT; CDR3aa: CASGLPKQGVGSTGELFF; v_gene: TRBV12-5; abundance: .; d_gene: .; len: 18; j_gene: TRBJ2-2
CDR3nt: TGCGCCAGCAGCTTGCGAGGGGGTGGGGAAACTGAAGCTTTCTTT; CDR3aa: CASSLRGGGETEAFF; v_gene: TRBV5-1; abundance: .; d_gene: .; len: 15; j_gene: TRBJ1-1
CDR3nt: TGTGCCAGCAGCTCAGCGGGCCAGGTATATTACAATGAGCAGTTCTTC; CDR3aa: CASSSAGQVYYNEQFF; v_gene: TRBV11-3; abundance: few; d_gene: .; len: 16; j_gene: TRBJ2-1
CDR3nt: TGCAGTGCTAGAGATCTATGGGACAGGAGGCTAACCGGGGAGCTGTTTTTT; CDR3aa: CSARDLWDRRLTGELFF; v_gene: TRBV20-1; abundance: .; d_gene: TRBD1; len: 17; j_gene: TRBJ2-2
CDR3nt: TGTGCCATCAGTGAGTCACTAGCGGGAAGAGGTGGCAATGAGCAGTTCTTC; CDR3aa: CAISESLAGRGGNEQFF; v_gene: TRBV10-3; abundance: .; d_gene: TRBD2; len: 17; j_gene: TRBJ2-1
CDR3nt: TGTGCCAGCACCTCACTTGGGAGTATCTACGAGCAGTACTTC; CDR3aa: CASTSLGSIYEQYF; v_gene: TRBV7-2; abundance: few; d_gene: .; len: 14; j_gene: TRBJ2-7
CDR3nt: TGCGCCAGCAGCTTGGGAGAAGGGAAAGGTAAGGGAAGCACTGAAGCTTTCTTT; CDR3aa: CASSLGEGKGKGSTEAFF; v_gene: TRBV5-1; abundance: few; d_gene: .; len: 18; j_gene: TRBJ1-1
CDR3nt: TGCGCCAGCAGCTCACAACCTTTATGGGACAGCATGCAAGAGACCCAGTACTTC; CDR3aa: CASSSQPLWDSMQETQYF; v_gene: TRBV5-1; abundance: .; d_gene: TRBD1; len: 18; j_gene: TRBJ2-5
CDR3nt: TGCGCCAGCAGCTATGCCGGAACCGGGGAGCTGTTTTTT; CDR3aa: CASSYAGTGELFF; v_gene: TRBV5-1; abundance: .; d_gene: .; len: 13; j_gene: TRBJ2-2
CDR3nt: TGTGCCAGCAACGCACGGGCGAGCTCTGGGGCCAACGTCCTGACTTTC; CDR3aa: CASNARASSGANVLTF; v_gene: TRBV6-2/TRBV6-3; abundance: .; d_gene: .; len: 16; j_gene: TRBJ2-6
CDR3nt: TGTGCCATCAAAAGGGCGGCCGGGGAGCTGTTTTTT; CDR3aa: CAIKRAAGELFF; v_gene: TRBV10-3; abundance: few; d_gene: .; len: 12; j_gene: TRBJ2-2
CDR3nt: TGCAGTGCTAGCGGGCTAGCGGGGACCAGCACAGATACGCAGTATTTT; CDR3aa: CSASGLAGTSTDTQYF; v_gene: TRBV20-1; abundance: few; d_gene: TRBD2; len: 16; j_gene: TRBJ2-3
CDR3nt: TGTGCCACCAGTGATGATACAGGGGGGCAAGAGACCCAGTACTTC; CDR3aa: CATSDDTGGQETQYF; v_gene: TRBV24-1; abundance: .; d_gene: TRBD1; len: 15; j_gene: TRBJ2-5
CDR3nt: TGCAGCGTCCTACAGGGTTACGAGCAGTACTTC; CDR3aa: CSVLQGYEQYF; v_gene: TRBV29-1; abundance: many; d_gene: .; len: 11; j_gene: TRBJ2-7
CDR3nt: TGTGCCAGCAGTGAAGCGGGGGGGACAGGGCGTTTCTTTTTGCAGCCCCAGCATTTT; CDR3aa: CASSEAGGTGRFFLQPQHF; v_gene: TRBV6-1; abundance: .; d_gene: TRBD1; len: 19; j_gene: TRBJ1-5
CDR3nt: TGCAGCGTTGAAACAGGGACCTACAATGAGCAGTTCTTC; CDR3aa: CSVETGTYNEQFF; v_gene: TRBV29-1; abundance: few; d_gene: .; len: 13; j_gene: TRBJ2-1
CDR3nt: TGCAGTGCTAAGACAGGGAGGGATCAGCCCCAGCATTTT; CDR3aa: CSAKTGRDQPQHF; v_gene: TRBV20-1; abundance: .; d_gene: TRBD1; len: 13; j_gene: TRBJ1-5
CDR3nt: TGCGCCAGCAGCTCGCTTCCAAACTACGAGCAGTACTTC; CDR3aa: CASSSLPNYEQYF; v_gene: TRBV5-1; abundance: .; d_gene: .; len: 13; j_gene: TRBJ2-7
CDR3nt: TGTGCCAGCAGCAGACAGGGGGCGCGGAAAGATACGCAGTATTTT; CDR3aa: CASSRQGARKDTQYF; v_gene: TRBV28; abundance: many; d_gene: TRBD1; len: 15; j_gene: TRBJ2-3
CDR3nt: TGTGCCAGCAGCGTAGTACAGGGGAGCACAGATACGCAGTATTTT; CDR3aa: CASSVVQGSTDTQYF; v_gene: TRBV9; abundance: .; d_gene: TRBD1; len: 15; j_gene: TRBJ2-3
CDR3nt: TGTGCCAGCAGCCAAACGGGTTGGAACACCGGGGAGCTGTTTTTT; CDR3aa: CASSQTGWNTGELFF; v_gene: TRBV5-4; abundance: many; d_gene: .; len: 15; j_gene: TRBJ2-2
CDR3nt: TGTGCCAGCAGCGTAGGAACTAGCGGGAAAGAGACCCAGTACTTC; CDR3aa: CASSVGTSGKETQYF; v_gene: TRBV9; abundance: many; d_gene: TRBD2; len: 15; j_gene: TRBJ2-5
CDR3nt: TGTGCCAGCAGCTTCCGAACATGGGAGCAGTACTTC; CDR3aa: CASSFRTWEQYF; v_gene: TRBV7-9; abundance: many; d_gene: .; len: 12; j_gene: TRBJ2-7
CDR3nt: TGTGCCAGCAGTCCTCCGGACAGGGGGCTCGCCGGGGAGCTGTTTTTT; CDR3aa: CASSPPDRGLAGELFF; v_gene: TRBV12-3/TRBV12-4; abundance: few; d_gene: TRBD1; len: 16; j_gene: TRBJ2-2
CDR3nt: TGCGCCAGCAGCGCAGGGGGCTTTGGAAACACCATATATTTT; CDR3aa: CASSAGGFGNTIYF; v_gene: TRBV5-1; abundance: .; d_gene: TRBD1; len: 14; j_gene: TRBJ1-3
CDR3nt: TGTGCCAGCAGCCCGGGACTAGCGGCCGACCCCTACTACGAGCAGTACTTC; CDR3aa: CASSPGLAADPYYEQYF; v_gene: TRBV4-2; abundance: few; d_gene: TRBD2; len: 17; j_gene: TRBJ2-7
CDR3nt: TGTGCCAGCTCACCAGGGTTTCCGGGACAGATGTTTCCCGAGCAGTACTTC; CDR3aa: CASSPGFPGQMFPEQYF; v_gene: TRBV18; abundance: .; d_gene: TRBD1; len: 17; j_gene: TRBJ2-7
CDR3nt: TGTGCCAGCAGCTTAAGGCGGGGGACCTACAATGAGCAGTTCTTC; CDR3aa: CASSLRRGTYNEQFF; v_gene: TRBV7-6; abundance: few; d_gene: TRBD2; len: 15; j_gene: TRBJ2-1
CDR3nt: TGCGCCAGCAGCTTTCCCCCTCTACAGGGGAGAGGCACTGAAGCTTTCTTT; CDR3aa: CASSFPPLQGRGTEAFF; v_gene: TRBV5-1; abundance: .; d_gene: TRBD1; len: 17; j_gene: TRBJ1-1
CDR3nt: TGTGCCAGCAGCCCTGGGACAGGAGGGGGATCCTACGAGCAGTACTTC; CDR3aa: CASSPGTGGGSYEQYF; v_gene: TRBV4-2; abundance: few; d_gene: TRBD1; len: 16; j_gene: TRBJ2-7
CDR3nt: TGTGCCATCAGGGGGACTACTGAAGCTTTCTTT; CDR3aa: CAIRGTTEAFF; v_gene: TRBV10-3; abundance: many; d_gene: .; len: 11; j_gene: TRBJ1-1
CDR3nt: TGTGCCAGCAGTTTAGATGTCGAGCAGTACTTC; CDR3aa: CASSLDVEQYF; v_gene: TRBV12-3/TRBV12-4; abundance: .; d_gene: .; len: 11; j_gene: TRBJ2-7
CDR3nt: TGCAGTGCAACCGGGACTAGCGGGAGTTCTGGGGAGACCCAGTACTTC; CDR3aa: CSATGTSGSSGETQYF; v_gene: TRBV20-1; abundance: .; d_gene: TRBD2; len: 16; j_gene: TRBJ2-5
CDR3nt: TGCGCCAGCAGCCGCCTAGGACAGGGGGGCGCAGATACGCAGTATTTT; CDR3aa: CASSRLGQGGADTQYF; v_gene: TRBV4-1; abundance: few; d_gene: TRBD1; len: 16; j_gene: TRBJ2-3
CDR3nt: TGCGCCAGCAGCCAAGGCCGAGCGCCAAGCACAGATACGCAGTATTTT; CDR3aa: CASSQGRAPSTDTQYF; v_gene: TRBV4-1; abundance: few; d_gene: .; len: 16; j_gene: TRBJ2-3
CDR3nt: TGTGCCAGCTCACCATCCCTTGGCCAAGAGACCCAGTACTTC; CDR3aa: CASSPSLGQETQYF; v_gene: TRBV18; abundance: few; d_gene: .; len: 14; j_gene: TRBJ2-5
CDR3nt: TGTGCCAGCAGTCGAAGGGACGGACGTACCGGGGAGCTGTTTTTT; CDR3aa: CASSRRDGRTGELFF; v_gene: TRBV5-4; abundance: few; d_gene: .; len: 15; j_gene: TRBJ2-2
CDR3nt: TGTGCCAGCAGCCCTCGACTAGCGGGATGGACCCTCTTGAACACCGGGGAGCTGTTTTTT; CDR3aa: CASSPRLAGWTLLNTGELFF; v_gene: TRBV14; abundance: .; d_gene: TRBD2; len: 20; j_gene: TRBJ2-2
CDR3nt: TGCGCCAGCAGCCAGCGGGCCATTACTGACAATGAGCAGTTCTTC; CDR3aa: CASSQRAITDNEQFF; v_gene: TRBV4-1; abundance: many; d_gene: .; len: 15; j_gene: TRBJ2-1
CDR3nt: TGTGCCAGCAGTTACTCGAACCGTGACTATGGCTACACCTTC; CDR3aa: CASSYSNRDYGYTF; v_gene: TRBV6-5; abundance: few; d_gene: .; len: 14; j_gene: TRBJ1-2
CDR3nt: TGCGCCAGCGGACGGTCCTCTGGAAACACCATATATTTT; CDR3aa: CASGRSSGNTIYF; v_gene: TRBV5-1; abundance: few; d_gene: .; len: 13; j_gene: TRBJ1-3
CDR3nt: TGCGCCAGCAGCCAATATCCGGGACTAGCGGGATCCGAGCAGTACTTC; CDR3aa: CASSQYPGLAGSEQYF; v_gene: TRBV4-1; abundance: few; d_gene: TRBD2; len: 16; j_gene: TRBJ2-7
CDR3nt: TGTGCCAGCAGCCCCGGGACCCAGCAAGAGACCCAGTACTTC; CDR3aa: CASSPGTQQETQYF; v_gene: TRBV12-3/TRBV12-4; abundance: few; d_gene: .; len: 14; j_gene: TRBJ2-5
CDR3nt: TGTGCCAGCAGTTTATTAGCGGGAGGGCCCCGGCCTTTCACAGATACGCAGTATTTT; CDR3aa: CASSLLAGGPRPFTDTQYF; v_gene: TRBV12-3/TRBV12-4; abundance: few; d_gene: TRBD2; len: 19; j_gene: TRBJ2-3
CDR3nt: TGTGCCAGCAGCTTGGAAGGACTGGTGTCCTACAATGAGCAGTTCTTC; CDR3aa: CASSLEGLVSYNEQFF; v_gene: TRBV7-9; abundance: few; d_gene: .; len: 16; j_gene: TRBJ2-1
CDR3nt: TGCAGTGCTAGCACTTCATGGGGTGGGACCCAGTACTTC; CDR3aa: CSASTSWGGTQYF; v_gene: TRBV20-1; abundance: .; d_gene: .; len: 13; j_gene: TRBJ2-5
CDR3nt: TGTGCCAGCAGTTTCTCGACGGGAGGGCCCCACAATGAGCAGTTCTTC; CDR3aa: CASSFSTGGPHNEQFF; v_gene: TRBV27; abundance: .; d_gene: TRBD2; len: 16; j_gene: TRBJ2-1
CDR3nt: TGCAGTGCTAGAGATCGCAGGGACAGGACGGGCAAAGATACGCAGTATTTT; CDR3aa: CSARDRRDRTGKDTQYF; v_gene: TRBV20-1; abundance: few; d_gene: TRBD1; len: 17; j_gene: TRBJ2-3
CDR3nt: TGTGCCAGCAGCCAAGACCTGGACAGACTATATGGCTACACCTTC; CDR3aa: CASSQDLDRLYGYTF; v_gene: TRBV3-1; abundance: .; d_gene: .; len: 15; j_gene: TRBJ1-2
CDR3nt: TGTGCCAGTAGTAACTATCCGAACACCGGGGAGCTGTTTTTT; CDR3aa: CASSNYPNTGELFF; v_gene: TRBV19; abundance: .; d_gene: .; len: 14; j_gene: TRBJ2-2
CDR3nt: TGCGCCAGCAGCCTGATCCGGGACAGTAACAATGAGCAGTTCTTC; CDR3aa: CASSLIRDSNNEQFF; v_gene: TRBV5-1; abundance: .; d_gene: TRBD1; len: 15; j_gene: TRBJ2-1